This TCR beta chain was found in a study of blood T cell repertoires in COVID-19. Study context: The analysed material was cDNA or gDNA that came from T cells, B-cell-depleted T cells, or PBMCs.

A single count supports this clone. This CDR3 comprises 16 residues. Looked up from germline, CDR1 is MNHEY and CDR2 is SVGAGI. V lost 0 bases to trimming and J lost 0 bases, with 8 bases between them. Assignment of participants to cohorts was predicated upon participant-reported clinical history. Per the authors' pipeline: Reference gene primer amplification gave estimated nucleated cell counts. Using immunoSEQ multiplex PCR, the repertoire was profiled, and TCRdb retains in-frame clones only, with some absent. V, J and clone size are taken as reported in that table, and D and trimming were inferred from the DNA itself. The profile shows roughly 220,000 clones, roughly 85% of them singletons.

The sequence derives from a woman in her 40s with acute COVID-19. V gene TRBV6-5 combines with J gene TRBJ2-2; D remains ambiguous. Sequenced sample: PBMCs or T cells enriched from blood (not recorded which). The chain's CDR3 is CASSYSLRPNTGELFF. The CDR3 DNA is TGTGCCAGCAGTTACTCTCTCAGGCCGAACACCGGGGAGCTGTTTTTT.